The rows below give T cell receptor beta chains drawn from one sample of a study of technical replicates of blood from a few donors. Measured with immunoSEQ multiplex PCR; TCRdb has only the in-frame clones, and not every one. The sample yields roughly 83,000 clones, around 90% seen once. Sequencing used T cells isolated from PBMCs. The origin of the receptors is a human donor in good health. CDR3s include the opening cysteine and the closing phenylalanine or tryptophan. D genes are given only for firm matches. A row's size may be missing; if present it is once, few, many or a size class.

TRBJ1-5,TRBV11-2,-,-,14,CASSLQGGNQPQHF,TGTGCCAGCAGCTTACAGGGAGGGAATCAGCCCCAGCATTTT
TRBJ1-1,TRBV20-1,-,-,11,CSAGEDTEAFF,TGCAGTGCTGGCGAGGACACTGAAGCTTTCTTT
TRBJ2-7,TRBV7-9,-,once,12,CASSLHSYEQYF,TGTGCCAGCAGCTTACACTCCTACGAGCAGTACTTC
TRBJ1-2,TRBV5-6,TRBD1,-,15,CASSPYGTANYGYTF,TGTGCCAGCAGCCCGTATGGGACAGCTAACTATGGCTACACCTTC
TRBJ1-1,TRBV5-4,TRBD1,-,18,CASSSLIYTGVPNTEAFF,TGTGCCAGCAGCTCTTTAATTTACACAGGGGTCCCGAACACTGAAGCTTTCTTT
TRBJ1-4,TRBV18,TRBD1,-,14,CASSSQGAHEKLFF,TGTGCCAGCTCATCCCAGGGGGCACATGAAAAACTGTTTTTT
TRBJ1-2,TRBV9,TRBD1,-,15,CASSVVGQGAMGYTF,TGTGCCAGCAGCGTAGTGGGACAGGGGGCGATGGGCTACACCTTC
TRBJ2-1,TRBV28,TRBD1,once,15,CASSPGTVTYNEQFF,TGTGCCAGCAGTCCAGGGACAGTGACCTACAATGAGCAGTTCTTC
TRBJ2-1,TRBV5-1,TRBD2,-,16,CASSPGAGGTYNEQFF,TGCGCCAGCAGTCCCGGGGCGGGAGGTACCTACAATGAGCAGTTCTTC
TRBJ2-7,TRBV14,TRBD1,-,15,CASSQEGTGLYEQYF,TGTGCCAGCAGCCAAGAGGGGACAGGGCTGTACGAGCAGTACTTC
TRBJ2-7,TRBV4-2,-,-,15,CASSSFGLGDTVQYF,TGTGCCAGCAGCTCTTTTGGCTTAGGGGACACCGTGCAGTACTTC
TRBJ1-1,TRBV9,TRBD1,-,13,CASSSTGGTEAFF,TGTGCCAGCAGCTCCACAGGGGGCACTGAAGCTTTCTTT
TRBJ2-1,TRBV4-1,-,-,16,CASSQPRGNSYNEQFF,TGCGCCAGCAGCCAACCTCGGGGAAACTCCTACAATGAGCAGTTCTTC
TRBJ1-2,TRBV7-8,-,-,13,CASSLVQGYGYTF,TGTGCCAGCAGCTTAGTACAGGGCTATGGCTACACCTTC
TRBJ1-3,TRBV4-1,-,-,15,CASSQVVGSGNTIYF,TGCGCCAGCAGCCAAGTGGTGGGGAGTGGAAACACCATATATTTT
TRBJ2-1,TRBV7-2,-,once,15,CASSVSLLASNEQFF,TGTGCCAGCAGCGTCAGCCTCCTAGCGTCGAATGAGCAGTTCTTC
TRBJ2-7,TRBV30,TRBD2,-,14,CAWSYDGTRYEQYF,TGTGCCTGGAGTTACGACGGGACTAGGTACGAGCAGTACTTC
TRBJ2-7,TRBV4-1,TRBD1,-,15,CASSLRQGQGNEQYF,TGCGCCAGCAGCCTTCGCCAGGGACAGGGAAACGAGCAGTACTTC
TRBJ2-3,TRBV6-4,TRBD2,-,16,CASSRSPLAASDTQYF,TGTGCCAGCAGTAGATCCCCACTAGCGGCATCAGATACGCAGTATTTT
TRBJ2-5,TRBV7-2,-,-,14,CASSSLSTVWTQYF,TGTGCCAGCAGCTCACTTAGTACCGTCTGGACCCAGTACTTC
TRBJ2-1,TRBV10-3,-,-,15,CATRPDSSSYNEQFF,TGTGCCACCAGACCCGACAGCAGCTCCTACAATGAGCAGTTCTTC
TRBJ2-3,TRBV18,TRBD2,-,16,CASYLRSGASGDTQYF,TGTGCCAGCTACCTGCGAAGCGGGGCCTCCGGGGATACGCAGTATTTT
TRBJ1-1,TRBV6-5,-,few,12,CASISRGSEAFF,TGTGCCAGCATAAGCAGGGGTTCTGAAGCTTTCTTT
TRBJ2-7,TRBV7-9,TRBD2,-,14,CASSLLAGNYEQYF,TGTGCCAGCAGCTTACTAGCGGGGAACTACGAGCAGTACTTC
TRBJ1-6,TRBV6-5,TRBD1,-,16,CASSYSGTGNNSPLHF,TGTGCCAGCAGTTACTCGGGGACAGGAAATAATTCACCCCTCCACTTT
TRBJ1-2,TRBV28,-,-,13,CASSFRGTDGYTF,TGTGCCAGCAGTTTTCGGGGGACCGATGGCTACACCTTC
TRBJ1-2,TRBV6-4,-,-,13,CASSEGRGYGYTF,TGTGCCAGCAGTGAGGGCAGGGGCTATGGCTACACCTTC
TRBJ2-5,TRBV11-2,-,-,12,CASSFRRETQYF,TGTGCCAGCAGCTTTCGGCGGGAGACCCAGTACTTC
TRBJ1-1,TRBV19,-,-,14,CASGGGRLATEAFF,TGTGCCAGTGGGGGGGGGAGGTTGGCCACTGAAGCTTTCTTT
TRBJ2-1,TRBV2,TRBD2,-,14,CASGGTSEYNEQFF,TGTGCCAGCGGCGGGACTAGCGAGTACAATGAGCAGTTCTTC
TRBJ2-7,TRBV7-6,TRBD2,once,14,CASSFAGESYEQYF,TGTGCCAGCAGCTTCGCGGGAGAGTCCTACGAGCAGTACTTC
TRBJ2-1,TRBV2,TRBD2,-,18,CASSLLAEIPQISYEQFF,TGTGCCAGCAGTCTGCTAGCGGAAATACCTCAAATTTCATATGAGCAGTTCTTC
TRBJ2-5,TRBV5-4,-,-,16,CASSPQTEPGGETQYF,TGTGCCAGCAGCCCCCAGACCGAACCAGGTGGTGAGACCCAGTACTTC
TRBJ1-4,TRBV4-2,TRBD1,-,18,CASSQFSDLGTGSEKLFF,TGTGCCAGCAGCCAATTCTCCGACCTCGGGACAGGGAGCGAAAAACTGTTTTTT
TRBJ2-1,TRBV19,-,-,15,CASSIRAGKVDEQFF,TGTGCCAGTAGTATTCGGGCAGGGAAAGTTGATGAGCAGTTCTTC
TRBJ2-1,TRBV29-1,-,once,11,CSAGLVDEQFF,TGCAGCGCCGGACTGGTCGATGAGCAGTTCTTC
TRBJ2-7,TRBV6-1,-,-,12,CASRALFPEQYF,TGTGCCAGCAGAGCCTTATTTCCCGAGCAGTACTTC
TRBJ2-1,TRBV2,TRBD2,-,15,CASGEFTSGGHEQFF,TGTGCCAGCGGGGAATTTACTAGCGGGGGACATGAGCAGTTCTTC
TRBJ2-7,TRBV19,TRBD2,-,13,CASGAGLTYEQYF,TGTGCCAGTGGAGCGGGGCTTACCTACGAGCAGTACTTC
TRBJ2-3,TRBV6-1,TRBD1,-,12,CASSGRDRGQYF,TGTGCCAGCAGTGGCCGGGACAGGGGGCAGTATTTT
TRBJ2-7,TRBV5-4,TRBD1,-,11,CQAGQGIEQYF,TGCCAAGCGGGACAGGGAATCGAGCAGTACTTC
TRBJ2-1,TRBV5-4,TRBD2,-,16,CASSSSTSGRFNEQFF,TGTGCCAGCAGCTCCTCGACTAGCGGGAGGTTCAATGAGCAGTTCTTC
TRBJ2-1,TRBV11-3,TRBD2,-,16,CASSSRLAGGGNEQFF,TGTGCCAGCAGCTCGCGACTAGCGGGGGGGGGAAATGAGCAGTTCTTC
TRBJ2-2,TRBV28,-,-,14,CASSLPGGTGELFF,TGTGCCAGCAGTTTACCCGGAGGCACCGGGGAGCTGTTTTTT
TRBJ2-5,TRBV2,TRBD1,-,15,CASRGTGKNGETQYF,TGTGCCAGCAGGGGGACAGGGAAGAATGGAGAGACCCAGTACTTC